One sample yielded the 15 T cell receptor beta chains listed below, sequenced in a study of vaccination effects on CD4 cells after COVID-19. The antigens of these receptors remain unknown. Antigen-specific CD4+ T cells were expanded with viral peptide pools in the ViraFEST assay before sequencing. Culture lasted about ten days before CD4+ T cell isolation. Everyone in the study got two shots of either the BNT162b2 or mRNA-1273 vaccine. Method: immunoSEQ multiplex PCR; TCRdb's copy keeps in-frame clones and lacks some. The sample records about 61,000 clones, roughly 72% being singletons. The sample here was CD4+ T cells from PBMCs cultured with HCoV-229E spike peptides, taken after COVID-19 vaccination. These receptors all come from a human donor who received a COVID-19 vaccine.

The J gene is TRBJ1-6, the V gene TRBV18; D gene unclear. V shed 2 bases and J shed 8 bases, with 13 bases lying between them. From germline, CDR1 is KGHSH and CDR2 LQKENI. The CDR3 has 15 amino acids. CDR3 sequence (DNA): TGTGCCAGCTCACCATCACAGCAGGAGGATTCACCCCTCCACTTT. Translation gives CASSPSQQEDSPLHF.

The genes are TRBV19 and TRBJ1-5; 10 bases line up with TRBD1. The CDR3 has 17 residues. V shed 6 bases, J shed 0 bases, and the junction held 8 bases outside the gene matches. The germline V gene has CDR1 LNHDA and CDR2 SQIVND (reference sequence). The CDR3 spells CASRQRTGGNSNQPQHF. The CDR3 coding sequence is TGTGCCAGTAGGCAACGGACAGGGGGGAATAGCAATCAGCCCCAGCATTTT.

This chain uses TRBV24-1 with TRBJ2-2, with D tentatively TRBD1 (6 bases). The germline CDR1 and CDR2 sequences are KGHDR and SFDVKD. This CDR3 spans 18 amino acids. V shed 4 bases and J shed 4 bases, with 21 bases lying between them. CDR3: CATSEPGQNPPTTGELFF. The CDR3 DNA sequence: TGTGCCACCAGTGAACCCGGACAGAACCCTCCGACCACCGGGGAGCTGTTTTTT.

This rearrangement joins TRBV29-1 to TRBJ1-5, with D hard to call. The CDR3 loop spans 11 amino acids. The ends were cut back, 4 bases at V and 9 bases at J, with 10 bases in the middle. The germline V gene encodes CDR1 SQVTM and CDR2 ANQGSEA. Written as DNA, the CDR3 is TGCAGCGTTGGAGGGAACGGGCCCCAGCATTTT. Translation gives CSVGGNGPQHF. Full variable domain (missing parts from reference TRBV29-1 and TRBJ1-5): SAVISQKPSRDICQRGTSLTIQCQVDSQVTMMFWYRQQPGQSLTLIATANQGSEATYESGFVIDKFPISRPNLTFSTLTVSNMSPEDSSIYLCSVGGNGPQHFGDGTRLSIL.

CDR3 in DNA: TGTGCCAGCAGTTCGACAGGGAGGGGGACTAATGAAAAACTGTTTTTT. This encodes CASSSTGRGTNEKLFF. The V gene is TRBV6-6, the J gene TRBJ1-4; 7 bases are shared with TRBD1. Germline V gives CDR1 MNHNY, CDR2 SVGAGI (reference sequence). This CDR3 has 16 amino acids. The V and J ends lost 4 bases and 2 bases, in that order; junction bases with no gene match: 7.

DNA for the CDR3: TGTGCCAGCAGTGACCCCAGACAGGGTACTGGGGAAAAACTGTTTTTT. Translation: CASSDPRQGTGEKLFF. This chain uses TRBV25-1 with TRBJ1-4; TRBD1 agrees at 7 bases. The CDR3 length is 16 residues. Trimming took 3 bases from V and 8 from J; bases not matched to a gene: 12. Germline V lookup: CDR1 MGHDK, CDR2 SYGVNS.

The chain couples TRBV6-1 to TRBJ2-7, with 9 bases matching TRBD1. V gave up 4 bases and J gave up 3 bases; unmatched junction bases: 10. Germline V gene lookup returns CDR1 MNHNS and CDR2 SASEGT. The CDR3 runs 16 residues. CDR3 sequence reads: CASSVQGASAVYEQYV. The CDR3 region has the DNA TGTGCCAGCAGTGTACAGGGGGCAAGCGCGGTCTACGAGCAGTACGTC.

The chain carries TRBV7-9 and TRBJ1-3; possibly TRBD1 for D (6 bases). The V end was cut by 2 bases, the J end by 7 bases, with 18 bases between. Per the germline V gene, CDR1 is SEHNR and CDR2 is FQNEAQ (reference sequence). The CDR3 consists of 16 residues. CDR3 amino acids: CASSLTGRGRSNTIYF. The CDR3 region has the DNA TGTGCCAGCAGCTTAACGGGCAGGGGTCGGAGTAACACCATATATTTT. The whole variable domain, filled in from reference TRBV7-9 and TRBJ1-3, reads DTGVSQNPRHKITKRGQNVTFRCDPISEHNRLYWYRQTLGQGPEFLTYFQNEAQLEKSRLLSDRFSAERPKGSFSTLEIQRTEQGDSAMYLCASSLTGRGRSNTIYFGEGSWLTVV.

CDR3 in DNA: TGTGCCAGCAGCTTAGACGGGGGGGCTAACGAAGCTTTCTTT. Translated, it gives CASSLDGGANEAFF. The genes are TRBV11-2 and TRBJ1-1, with a weak D call TRBD1 (6 bases). Germline assignment: CDR1 SGHAT and CDR2 FQNNGV. The V end lost 0 bases, the J end lost 8 bases, and 13 bases lay between the germline ends. The CDR3 covers 14 residues.

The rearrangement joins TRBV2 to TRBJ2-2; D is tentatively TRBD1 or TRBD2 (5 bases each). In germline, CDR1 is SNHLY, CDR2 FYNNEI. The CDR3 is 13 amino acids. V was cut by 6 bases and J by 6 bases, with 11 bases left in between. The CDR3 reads CASRGTGPGELFF. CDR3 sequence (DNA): TGTGCCAGCAGAGGGACCGGGCCCGGGGAGCTGTTTTTT. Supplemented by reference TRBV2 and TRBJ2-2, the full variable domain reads EPEVTQTPSHQVTQMGQEVILRCVPISNHLYFYWYRQILGQKVEFLVSFYNNEISEKSEIFDDQFSVERPDGSNFTLKIRSTKLEDSAMYFCASRGTGPGELFFGEGSRLTVL.

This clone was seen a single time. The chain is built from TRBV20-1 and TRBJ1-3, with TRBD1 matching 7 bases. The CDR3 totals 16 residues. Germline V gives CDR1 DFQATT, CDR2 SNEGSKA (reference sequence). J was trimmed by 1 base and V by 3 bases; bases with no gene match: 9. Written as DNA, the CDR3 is TGCAGTGCTAGTTCGGGGACAGTTAATTCTGGAAACACCATATATTTT. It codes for CSASSGTVNSGNTIYF.

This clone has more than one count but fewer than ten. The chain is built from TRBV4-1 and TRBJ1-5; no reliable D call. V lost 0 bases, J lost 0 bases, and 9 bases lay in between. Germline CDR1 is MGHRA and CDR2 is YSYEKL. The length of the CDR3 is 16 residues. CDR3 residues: CASSQEAGVSNQPQHF. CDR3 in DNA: TGCGCCAGCAGCCAAGAAGCTGGGGTTAGCAATCAGCCCCAGCATTTT.

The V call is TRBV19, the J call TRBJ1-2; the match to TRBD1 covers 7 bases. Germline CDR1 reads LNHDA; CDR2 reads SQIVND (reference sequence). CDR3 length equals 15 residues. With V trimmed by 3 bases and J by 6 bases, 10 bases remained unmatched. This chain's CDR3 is CASSILGTVNHGYTF. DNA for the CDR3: TGTGCCAGTAGTATCCTCGGGACAGTCAACCATGGCTACACCTTC.

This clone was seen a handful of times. The CDR3 loop is CASSSRQGENTEAFF. CDR3 in DNA: TGTGCCAGCAGCTCTAGACAGGGGGAGAACACTGAAGCTTTCTTT. The rearrangement joins TRBV5-4 to TRBJ1-1; 9 bases match TRBD1. Trimming at V came to 3 bases and at J to 1 base, leaving 4 bases not matched to a gene. Germline V gene lookup returns CDR1 SGHNT and CDR2 YYREEE (reference sequence). This CDR3 is 15 amino acids long. Complete variable domain (other parts from reference TRBV5-4 and TRBJ1-1): ETGVTQSPTHLIKTRGQQVTLRCSSQSGHNTVSWYQQALGQGPQFIFQYYREEENGRGNFPPRFSGLQFPNYSSELNVNALELDDSALYLCASSSRQGENTEAFFGQGTRLTVV.

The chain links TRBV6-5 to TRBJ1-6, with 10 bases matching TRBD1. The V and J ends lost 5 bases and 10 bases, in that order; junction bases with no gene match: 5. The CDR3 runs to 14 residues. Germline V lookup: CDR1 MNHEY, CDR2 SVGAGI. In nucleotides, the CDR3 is TGTGCCAGCAGTAACGACAGGGGGCAATCACCCCTCCACTTT. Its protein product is CASSNDRGQSPLHF.